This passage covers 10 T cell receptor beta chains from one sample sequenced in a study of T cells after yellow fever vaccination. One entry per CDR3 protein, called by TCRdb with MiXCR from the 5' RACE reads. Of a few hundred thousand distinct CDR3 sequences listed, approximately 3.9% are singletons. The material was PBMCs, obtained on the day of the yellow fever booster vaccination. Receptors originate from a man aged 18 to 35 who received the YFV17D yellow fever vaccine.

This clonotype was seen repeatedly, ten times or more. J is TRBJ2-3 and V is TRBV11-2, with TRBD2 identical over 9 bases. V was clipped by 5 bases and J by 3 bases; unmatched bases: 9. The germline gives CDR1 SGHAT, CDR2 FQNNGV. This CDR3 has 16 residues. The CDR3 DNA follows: TGTGCCAGCAGCGGAAGAGCGGGGGGATCAACAGATACGCAGTATTTT. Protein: CASSGRAGGSTDTQYF.

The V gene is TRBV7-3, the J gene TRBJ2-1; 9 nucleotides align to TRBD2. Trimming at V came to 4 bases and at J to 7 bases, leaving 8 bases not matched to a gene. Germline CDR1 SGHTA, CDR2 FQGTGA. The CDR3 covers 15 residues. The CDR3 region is CASSSSGVASNEQFF. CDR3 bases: TGTGCCAGCAGCTCTAGCGGGGTGGCTTCGAATGAGCAGTTCTTC. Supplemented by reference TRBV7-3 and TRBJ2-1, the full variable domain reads GAGVSQTPSNKVTEKGKYVELRCDPISGHTALYWYRQSLGQGPEFLIYFQGTGAADDSGLPNDRFFAVRPEGSVSTLKIQRTERGDSAVYLCASSSSGVASNEQFFGPGTRLTVL.

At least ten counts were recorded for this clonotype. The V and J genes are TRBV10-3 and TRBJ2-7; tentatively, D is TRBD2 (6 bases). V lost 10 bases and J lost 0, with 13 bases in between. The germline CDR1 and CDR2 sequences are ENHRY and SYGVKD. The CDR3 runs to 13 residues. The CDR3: CATRPEGSYEQYF. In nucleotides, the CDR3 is TGTGCCACAAGGCCGGAGGGCTCCTACGAGCAGTACTTC.

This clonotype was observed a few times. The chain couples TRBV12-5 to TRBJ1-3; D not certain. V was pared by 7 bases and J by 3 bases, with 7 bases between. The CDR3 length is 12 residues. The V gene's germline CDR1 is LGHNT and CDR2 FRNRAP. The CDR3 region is CASEGDGNTIYF. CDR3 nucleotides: TGTGCTAGTGAGGGAGATGGAAACACCATATATTTT.

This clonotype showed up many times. The CDR3 spells CASSQDRPSSYNEQFF. The CDR3 region has the DNA TGCGCCAGCAGCCAAGATCGACCGAGCTCCTACAATGAGCAGTTCTTC. The rearrangement joins TRBV4-3 to TRBJ2-1; D call uncertain. From germline, CDR1 is LGHNA and CDR2 YSLEER. V was clipped by 0 bases and J by 0 bases, with 9 bases between them. This CDR3 has 16 residues.

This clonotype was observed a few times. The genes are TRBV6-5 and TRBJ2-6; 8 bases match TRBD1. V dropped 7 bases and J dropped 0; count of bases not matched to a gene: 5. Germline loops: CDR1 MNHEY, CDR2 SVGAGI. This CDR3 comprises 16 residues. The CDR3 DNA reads TGTGCCAGCACCAGGGGGCATAACTCTGGGGCCAACGTCCTGACTTTC. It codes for CASTRGHNSGANVLTF.

The chain's CDR3 is CASSIGGLPYEQYF. CDR3 bases: TGTGCCAGTAGTATAGGGGGACTCCCCTACGAGCAGTACTTC. The rearrangement links TRBV19 to TRBJ2-7; weak D call: TRBD2 (6 bases). Germline CDR1 LNHDA, CDR2 SQIVND (reference sequence). The germline V and J ends were trimmed by 1 base and 2 bases, with 9 bases remaining between them. The length of the CDR3 is 14 residues.

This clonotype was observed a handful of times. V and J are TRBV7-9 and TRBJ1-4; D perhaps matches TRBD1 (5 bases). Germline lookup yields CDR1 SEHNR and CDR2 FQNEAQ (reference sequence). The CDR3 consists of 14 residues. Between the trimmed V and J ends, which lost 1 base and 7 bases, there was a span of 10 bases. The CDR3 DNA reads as TGTGCCAGCAGCTTAGGGGGCGCGGTTGAAAAACTGTTTTTT. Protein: CASSLGGAVEKLFF. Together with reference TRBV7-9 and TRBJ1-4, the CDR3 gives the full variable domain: DTGVSQNPRHKITKRGQNVTFRCDPISEHNRLYWYRQTLGQGPEFLTYFQNEAQLEKSRLLSDRFSAERPKGSFSTLEIQRTEQGDSAMYLCASSLGGAVEKLFFGSGTQLSVL.

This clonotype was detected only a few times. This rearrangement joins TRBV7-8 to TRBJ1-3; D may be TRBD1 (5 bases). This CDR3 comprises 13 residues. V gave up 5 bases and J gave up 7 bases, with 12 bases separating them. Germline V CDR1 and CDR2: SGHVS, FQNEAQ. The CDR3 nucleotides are TGTGCCAGCAGCCCAGACAGTTACAACACCATATATTTT. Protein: CASSPDSYNTIYF. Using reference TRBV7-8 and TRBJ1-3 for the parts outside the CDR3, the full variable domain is GAGVSQSPRYKVAKRGQDVALRCDPISGHVSLFWYQQALGQGPEFLTYFQNEAQLDKSGLPSDRFFAERPEGSVSTLKIQRTQQEDSAVYLCASSPDSYNTIYFGEGSWLTVV.

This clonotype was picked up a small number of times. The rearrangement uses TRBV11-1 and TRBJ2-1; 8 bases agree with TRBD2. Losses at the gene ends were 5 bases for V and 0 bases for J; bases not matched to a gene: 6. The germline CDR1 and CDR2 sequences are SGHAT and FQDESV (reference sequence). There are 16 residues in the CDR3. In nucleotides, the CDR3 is TGTGCCAGCAGCCATTCCGGGGGGGTCTCCTACAATGAGCAGTTCTTC. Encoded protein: CASSHSGGVSYNEQFF.